A selection of T cell receptor beta chains follows, all from one sample in a study of identical twins. TCRdb analysed the 5' RACE reads with MiXCR anew, one entry per CDR3 protein. The table lists 1.5 million to 2 million distinct CDR3 sequences, less than 40% of them singletons. Sequenced input: cord blood. The receptor source for this set is a newborn girl in good health. Each CDR3 is given with its conserved first and last residue. Fields, in order: CDR3 protein, CDR3 DNA, V gene, D gene, J gene, clone size. D genes are given only for firm matches. Some rows have no size entry. The others give once, few or many, or a class for an expanded clone.

cdr3_aa: CASSQDTLRTDTQYF
cdr3_nt: TGTGCCAGCAGCCAAGACACTCTCCGCACAGATACGCAGTATTTT
v_call: TRBV3-1
d_call: -
j_call: TRBJ2-3
clone_size: few

cdr3_aa: CASSGRGQLRETQYF
cdr3_nt: TGTGCCAGCAGTGGAAGAGGGCAGTTGAGGGAGACCCAGTACTTC
v_call: TRBV6-1
d_call: -
j_call: TRBJ2-5
clone_size: few

cdr3_aa: CSAITSGSKNEQYF
cdr3_nt: TGCAGTGCTATAACTAGCGGGAGTAAGAATGAGCAGTACTTC
v_call: TRBV20-1
d_call: TRBD2
j_call: TRBJ2-5
clone_size: -

cdr3_aa: CSAAVGRDRAYYGYTF
cdr3_nt: TGCAGTGCCGCGGTGGGGCGGGACAGGGCTTACTATGGCTACACCTTC
v_call: TRBV20-1
d_call: TRBD1
j_call: TRBJ1-2
clone_size: -

cdr3_aa: CSARGTSPGNEQFF
cdr3_nt: TGCAGTGCTAGGGGGACTAGCCCGGGCAATGAGCAGTTCTTC
v_call: TRBV20-1
d_call: TRBD2
j_call: TRBJ2-1
clone_size: few

cdr3_aa: CSVVRGDREETQYF
cdr3_nt: TGCAGCGTTGTCCGGGGGGACAGAGAAGAGACCCAGTACTTC
v_call: TRBV29-1
d_call: -
j_call: TRBJ2-5
clone_size: many

cdr3_aa: CASSLGEGLRAYNEQFF
cdr3_nt: TGTGCCAGCAGCTTAGGGGAAGGACTACGGGCCTACAATGAGCAGTTCTTC
v_call: TRBV7-2
d_call: -
j_call: TRBJ2-1
clone_size: -

cdr3_aa: CASSLVRPYNSPPHF
cdr3_nt: TGTGCCAGCAGCTTAGTACGGCCCTATAATTCACCCCCCCACTTT
v_call: TRBV7-2
d_call: -
j_call: TRBJ1-6
clone_size: few

cdr3_aa: CASSHYRGRGSNEKLFF
cdr3_nt: TGTGCCAGCAGCCACTACAGGGGGAGAGGGTCTAATGAAAAACTGTTTTTT
v_call: TRBV11-2
d_call: TRBD1
j_call: TRBJ1-4
clone_size: few

cdr3_aa: CASSPSGSTETQYF
cdr3_nt: TGTGCCAGCAGTCCAAGCGGGAGCACGGAGACCCAGTACTTC
v_call: TRBV6-5
d_call: TRBD2
j_call: TRBJ2-5
clone_size: few

cdr3_aa: CASSEYGAGVGSPLHF
cdr3_nt: TGTGCCAGCAGTGAATACGGGGCAGGGGTCGGTTCACCCCTCCACTTT
v_call: TRBV25-1
d_call: -
j_call: TRBJ1-6
clone_size: -

cdr3_aa: CSVPTGTNEKLFF
cdr3_nt: TGCAGCGTCCCGACAGGGACTAATGAAAAACTGTTTTTT
v_call: TRBV29-1
d_call: TRBD1
j_call: TRBJ1-4
clone_size: few

cdr3_aa: CASRLAGYYGQYF
cdr3_nt: TGTGCCAGCAGACTAGCGGGCTACTACGGGCAGTACTTC
v_call: TRBV12-3/TRBV12-4
d_call: TRBD2
j_call: TRBJ2-7
clone_size: once

cdr3_aa: CASSLAPTGAGYTF
cdr3_nt: TGTGCCAGCAGTTTAGCGCCGACAGGGGCCGGCTACACCTTC
v_call: TRBV12-3/TRBV12-4
d_call: TRBD1
j_call: TRBJ1-2
clone_size: -

cdr3_aa: CASSRTSGGLTYNEQFF
cdr3_nt: TGTGCCAGCAGCCGGACTAGCGGGGGGCTAACGTACAATGAGCAGTTCTTC
v_call: TRBV6-1
d_call: TRBD2
j_call: TRBJ2-1
clone_size: -

cdr3_aa: CASSVSSGIYNEQFF
cdr3_nt: TGTGCCAGCAGCGTCTCTAGCGGGATTTACAATGAGCAGTTCTTC
v_call: TRBV9
d_call: TRBD2
j_call: TRBJ2-1
clone_size: -

cdr3_aa: CAATGLAGMGEQFF
cdr3_nt: TGTGCCGCCACCGGACTAGCGGGAATGGGTGAGCAGTTCTTC
v_call: TRBV28
d_call: TRBD2
j_call: TRBJ2-1
clone_size: -

cdr3_aa: CASSTPRLASRNEQFF
cdr3_nt: TGTGCCAGCTCTACACCACGACTAGCGTCCCGAAATGAGCAGTTCTTC
v_call: TRBV6-2/TRBV6-3
d_call: TRBD2
j_call: TRBJ2-1
clone_size: -

cdr3_aa: CSARSGGLAGTVHNEQFF
cdr3_nt: TGCAGTGCTAGGTCAGGGGGACTAGCGGGAACTGTCCACAATGAGCAGTTCTTC
v_call: TRBV20-1
d_call: TRBD2
j_call: TRBJ2-1
clone_size: few

cdr3_aa: CAISDPRYRYGYTF
cdr3_nt: TGTGCCATCAGTGATCCTCGATACCGCTATGGCTACACCTTC
v_call: TRBV10-3
d_call: -
j_call: TRBJ1-2
clone_size: -

cdr3_aa: CASSDLYSTGVNTEAFF
cdr3_nt: TGTGCCAGCAGTGACCTATACTCCACAGGGGTAAACACTGAAGCTTTCTTT
v_call: TRBV28
d_call: TRBD1
j_call: TRBJ1-1
clone_size: -

cdr3_aa: CASSLAGDEPFF
cdr3_nt: TGTGCCAGCAGCTTAGCCGGAGATGAGCCGTTCTTC
v_call: TRBV7-9
d_call: -
j_call: TRBJ2-1
clone_size: -

cdr3_aa: CSARVGTDYGYTF
cdr3_nt: TGCAGTGCTAGAGTCGGGACAGACTATGGCTACACCTTC
v_call: TRBV20-1
d_call: TRBD1
j_call: TRBJ1-2
clone_size: -

cdr3_aa: CSARDNGNGKLFF
cdr3_nt: TGCAGTGCTAGAGATAACGGGAATGGAAAACTGTTTTTT
v_call: TRBV20-1
d_call: -
j_call: TRBJ1-4
clone_size: -

cdr3_aa: CSAKTSGRANEQYF
cdr3_nt: TGCAGTGCCAAAACTAGCGGGAGGGCCAACGAGCAGTACTTC
v_call: TRBV20-1
d_call: TRBD2
j_call: TRBJ2-7
clone_size: -

cdr3_aa: CSASKPGYNEQYF
cdr3_nt: TGCAGTGCTAGTAAACCGGGTTACAATGAGCAGTACTTC
v_call: TRBV20-1
d_call: -
j_call: TRBJ2-7
clone_size: once